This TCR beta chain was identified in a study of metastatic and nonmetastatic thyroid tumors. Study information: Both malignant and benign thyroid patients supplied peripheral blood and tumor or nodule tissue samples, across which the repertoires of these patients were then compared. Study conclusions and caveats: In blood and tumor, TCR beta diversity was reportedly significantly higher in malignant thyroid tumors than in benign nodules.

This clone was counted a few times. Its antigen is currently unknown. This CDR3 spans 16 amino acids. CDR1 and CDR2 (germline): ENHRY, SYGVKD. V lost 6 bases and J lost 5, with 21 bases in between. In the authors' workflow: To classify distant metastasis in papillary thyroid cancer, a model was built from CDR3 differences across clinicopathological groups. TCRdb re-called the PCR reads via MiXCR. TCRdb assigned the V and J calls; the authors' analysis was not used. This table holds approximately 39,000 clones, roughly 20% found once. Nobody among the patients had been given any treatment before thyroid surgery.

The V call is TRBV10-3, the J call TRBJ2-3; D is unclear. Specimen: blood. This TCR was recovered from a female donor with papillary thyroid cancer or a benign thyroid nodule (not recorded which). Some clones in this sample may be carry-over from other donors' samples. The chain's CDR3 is CAIRGCIGLTGDTQYF. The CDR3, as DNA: TGTGCCATCAGGGGGTGTATCGGGCTGACGGGAGATACGCAGTATTTT.